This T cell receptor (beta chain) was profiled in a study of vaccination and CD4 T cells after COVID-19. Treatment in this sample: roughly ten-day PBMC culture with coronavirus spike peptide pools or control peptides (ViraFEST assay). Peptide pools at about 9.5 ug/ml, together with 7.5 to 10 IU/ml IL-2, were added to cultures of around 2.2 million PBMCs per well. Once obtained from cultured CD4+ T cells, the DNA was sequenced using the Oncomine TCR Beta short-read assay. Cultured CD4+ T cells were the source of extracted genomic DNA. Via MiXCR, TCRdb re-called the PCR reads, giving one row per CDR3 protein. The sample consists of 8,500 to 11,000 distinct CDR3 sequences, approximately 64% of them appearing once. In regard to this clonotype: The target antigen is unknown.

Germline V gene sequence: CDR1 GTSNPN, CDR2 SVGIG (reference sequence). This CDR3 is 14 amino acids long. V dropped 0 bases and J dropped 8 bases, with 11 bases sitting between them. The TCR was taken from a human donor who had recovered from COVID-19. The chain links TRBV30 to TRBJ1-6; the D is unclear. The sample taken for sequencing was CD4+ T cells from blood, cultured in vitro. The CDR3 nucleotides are TGTGCCTGGAGTGTGGGATCCACAGATTCACCCCTCCACTTT. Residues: CAWSVGSTDSPLHF. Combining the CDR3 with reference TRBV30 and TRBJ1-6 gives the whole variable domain SQTIHQWPATLVQPVGSPLSLECTVEGTSNPNLYWYRQAAGRGLQLLFYSVGIGQISSEVPQNLSASRPQDRQFILSSKKLLLSDSGFYLCAWSVGSTDSPLHFGNGTRLTVT.